This T cell receptor beta chain was recovered during a study of shared clonotypes between healthy human individuals. Turning to the study itself: Those who served as donors were two women and three men between the ages of 18 and 49. Per-donor plates numbered three CD4 naive, three CD4 memory, two CD8 naive and one CD8 memory.

The donors, all of them Caucasian adults, lived in Nashville, Tennessee. In the sorted-subset replicate PCRs, 200 ng DNA, 25,000 to 30,000 T cell genomes, was used. Only in-frame clones appear in the TCRdb table, and some are missing; sequencing was by immunoSEQ multiplex PCR. Of 950,000 to 1,300,000 clones in the sample, 70% to 80% were seen once. This clone was detected once. Germline V CDR1 and CDR2: SGDLS, YYNGEE. The CDR3 is 14 amino acids. Trimming removed 3 bases from V and 8 bases from J; junction bases left unmatched: 7. The chain combines TRBV9 with TRBJ1-4; TRBD1 agrees at 7 bases. This clonotype was obtained from a man younger than 30 in good health. Material for sequencing was memory CD4+ T cells sorted from blood. The subset is: CD45RA-negative fraction. CDR3 residues: CASSGSETGEKLFF. CDR3 DNA sequence: TGTGCCAGCAGCGGATCGGAGACAGGGGAAAAACTGTTTTTT.